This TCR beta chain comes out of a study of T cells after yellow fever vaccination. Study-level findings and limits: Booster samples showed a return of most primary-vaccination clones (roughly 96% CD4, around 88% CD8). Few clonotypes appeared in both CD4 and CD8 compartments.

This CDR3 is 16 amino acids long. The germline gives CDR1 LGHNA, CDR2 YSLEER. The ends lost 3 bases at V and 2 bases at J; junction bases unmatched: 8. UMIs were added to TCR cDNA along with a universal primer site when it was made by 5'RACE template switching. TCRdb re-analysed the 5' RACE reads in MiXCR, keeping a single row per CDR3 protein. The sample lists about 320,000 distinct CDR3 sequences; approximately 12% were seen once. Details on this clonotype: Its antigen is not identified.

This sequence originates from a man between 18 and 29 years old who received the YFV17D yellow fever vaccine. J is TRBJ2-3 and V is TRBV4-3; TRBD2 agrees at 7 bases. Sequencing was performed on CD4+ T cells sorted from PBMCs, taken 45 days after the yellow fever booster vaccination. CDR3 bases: TGCGCCAGCAGCCAGGTCCGGGGGGACCCCACAGATACGCAGTATTTT. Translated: CASSQVRGDPTDTQYF.